The subject of this entry is one TCR beta chain. The antigen is undetermined. While unrecorded immune exposures were likely, the donors were nominally healthy when sampled. The data stem from a study of cytomegalovirus exposure and HLA in healthy donors. Trimming at V came to 3 bases and at J to 6 bases, leaving 18 bases not matched to a gene. Germline values: CDR1 MNHEY, CDR2 SMNVEV (reference sequence). This CDR3 is 19 amino acids long. The PCR made use of 60 Vbeta and 13 Jbeta primers. In the authors' workflow: A later analysis tallied tens of millions of unique TCR beta chains, around 10 million of them shared. TCRdb keeps only in-frame clones here, not all; method: immunoSEQ multiplex PCR. Clone size and V and J calls were adopted from that table, with D and trimming inferred from the DNA. Here the sample spans more than 150,000 clones, roughly 74% being singletons. Overall study results and limits: Prior analysis indicated that the majority of TCR beta V segments exhibited productivity approximately 90% or approximately 30% of the time.

This TCR was sampled from a woman between 25 and 40 years old in good health and CMV-seropositive. The chain recombines TRBV27 with TRBJ2-3; TRBD1 aligns across 10 bases. The sequenced sample was PBMCs. CDR3 loop: CASSFRSTPTGGLGDTQYF. CDR3 DNA: TGTGCCAGCAGTTTCCGCTCTACTCCGACAGGGGGCTTGGGGGATACGCAGTATTTT.